This TCR beta chain was sequenced for a study of blood T cell repertoires in COVID-19 (dated by TCRdb to the early 2020s). General notes on the study: Collaborator samples came from the United States, Italy and Spain and covered acute and convalescent phases of COVID-19. The prospective study material was composed of cDNA or gDNA derived from T cells, B-cell-depleted T cells, or PBMCs. Subjects who had been exposed to COVID-19, were actively infected with it, or had recovered from it provided the deeply sampled blood TCRbeta repertoires that made up the dataset. The repertoires were released in a freely available public database meant as a resource for research on the immune response to SARS-CoV-2. The samples were drawn from two sources: the first 160 participants of the ongoing ImmuneRACE study, and 1,000 to 1,500 subjects contributed by 6 global collaborators. Sample metadata almost always included a de-identified subject ID, COVID-19 status, age in years and sex. HLA class I and class II types, where available, came from metadata supplied by the sample provider rather than from assay-based typing.

TCRbeta CDR3 regions were amplified from genomic DNA using the immunoSEQ Assay, a bias-controlled multiplex PCR. In the source study's methods: The number of nucleated cells in each sample was estimated from the amplification of reference gene primers within the assay. Sequence reads were collapsed and filtered to measure the absolute abundance of every unique TCRbeta CDR3 rearrangement. For each sample, productive Simpson clonality was calculated by taking the square root of Simpson's diversity index across productive rearrangements. Here the immuneACCESS table is served through TCRdb, limited to in-frame sequences with V and J called. Missing clones are a known gap in these copies; in checked studies unresolved V genes cover under half, and the rest lacks a known reason. Clonal size and the V and J genes are those of that table, whereas D and trimming came from the DNA. Counted in this sample were about 240,000 clones; roughly 90% of them appeared once. Over 4% of the sample is in the top ten clones.

Enrolling through a virtual design, the prospective study's participants ranged in age from roughly 18 to 95 years and lived across around 25 United States geographic areas. In the prospective study, cohorts were assigned on the basis of participant-reported clinical history obtained from a screening survey and a study questionnaire. ImmuneRACE Cohort 3 recovered participants were defined by two consecutive negative NP/OP PCR tests, healthcare professional clearance, or symptom resolution. In the prospective study, mobile phlebotomists collected whole blood, serum and a nasopharyngeal or oropharyngeal swab from each participant. Over an approximately 2-month period, participants in the prospective study had the option of providing additional blood draws and questionnaires. Blood samples from the prospective study were shipped frozen or at room temperature prior to DNA extraction. Counted from cysteine to phenylalanine, this CDR3 has 15 amino acids. This entry keeps only the CDR3 DNA: 45 bases, framed from base 1. V and J are trimmed by 4 bases and 6 bases, and the gene matches miss 8 bases of the junction. Looking up the germline V gene yields CDR1 SGDLS and CDR2 YYNGEE.

General findings and caveats noted by the study authors: The amount of clinical and demographic metadata varied by source and participant and was provided uncurated.

Concerning this clone: Its antigen is unknown. No base quality values were provided; no much bigger clone lies one nucleotide off.

The clonotype originates from a woman in her thirties who had recovered from COVID-19. The chain couples TRBV9 to TRBJ1-2; 11 middle bases align to TRBD1. Sequences were obtained from PBMCs or T cells enriched from blood (not recorded which). The sequenced DNA: TGTGCCAGCAGCTCCACGGGACAGGGGGAAAATGGCTACACCTTC. This sequence encodes CASSSTGQGENGYTF.